This TCR beta chain originates from a study of low-dose radiotherapy and immunotherapy resistance in tumors. Study-level information: Each patient was administered nivolumab intravenously at 240 mg, which was a flat dose, every two weeks, along with intravenous ipilimumab at 1 mg/kg every six weeks.

This CDR3 contains 14 residues. The V gene's germline CDR1 is SQVTM and CDR2 ANQGSEA. The V end lost 4 bases, the J end lost 1 base, and 13 bases lay between the germline ends. As for time point: before trial treatment. Each eligible patient had an advanced solid tumor, and these tumors lacked tumor-infiltrating lymphocytes. The authors amplified TCRs for about 20 PCR cycles with a constant-region primer and a V-primer adapter. TCRdb redid the calling of the reads with MiXCR, one entry per CDR3 protein. This sample has about 47,000 distinct CDR3 sequences, with over 9.5% found just once. This clonotype was observed many times.

The chain carries TRBV29-1 and TRBJ1-1; perhaps TRBD1 as D (6 bases). Sequencing was performed on PBMCs, taken before treatment. This receptor was obtained from a female donor with ovarian cancer. The CDR3, as DNA: TGCAGCGTTGGGTCAGGGGATCCGAACACTGAAGCTTTCTTT. Amino acids: CSVGSGDPNTEAFF.